These 10 T cell receptor beta chains originate from one sample sequenced in a study of T-cell memory formation after mild COVID-19. A single record per CDR3 protein comes from TCRdb applying MiXCR to the 5' RACE reads. The sample lists around 62,000 distinct CDR3 sequences; roughly 26% were seen once. Source material: PBMCs or a T cell subset sorted from them (not recorded which). These receptors came from a man younger than 35 who had mild COVID-19 (a few samples of this study predate the infection). Cell type and time point are not known.

The table lists this clonotype with a few counts. The V and J genes are TRBV6-2 or TRBV6-3 and TRBJ2-1, with D maybe TRBD1 (5 bases). Germline V CDR1 and CDR2: MNHEY, SVGEGT. V gave up 0 bases and J gave up 8 bases, with 8 bases separating them. The CDR3 spans 13 residues. CDR3 region: CASSYSGRHEQFF. DNA of the CDR3: TGTGCCAGCAGTTACTCGGGGCGCCATGAGCAGTTCTTC.

This clonotype was seen a few times. The chain employs TRBV12-3 or TRBV12-4 and TRBJ1-1; TRBD1 matches 8 bases. This CDR3 is 13 amino acids long. Trimming removed 5 bases from V and 7 bases from J; junction bases left unmatched: 6. CDR3 sequence reads: CASSLRQGYEAFF. CDR3 coding DNA: TGTGCCAGCAGTCTAAGACAGGGGTATGAAGCTTTCTTT.

The chain is built from TRBV30 and TRBJ1-1; 7 bases map to TRBD1. The trim removed 5 bases at V and 5 bases at J, leaving 11 bases unmatched. Germline V lookup: CDR1 GTSNPN, CDR2 SVGIG (reference sequence). This CDR3 contains 14 residues. In DNA form, the CDR3 reads TGTGCCTGGGCCCCGGTTGCAGGGGGAACTGAAGCTTTCTTT. This gives the protein CAWAPVAGGTEAFF.

In its sample, this clonotype was seen a few times. This could be a read error, since a much larger clone is one nucleotide away. This sequence joins TRBV7-8 and TRBJ2-1; D perhaps matches TRBD2 (5 bases). The germline V gene has CDR1 SGHVS and CDR2 FQNEAQ. The CDR3 spans 13 residues. V lost 5 bases and J 6 bases, leaving 11 bases between the germline ends. In DNA form, the CDR3 reads TGTGCCAGCAGCCCGGACTCACCCAATGAGCAGTTCTTC. This translates into CASSPDSPNEQFF.

The chain has TRBV6-4 and TRBJ2-7; 8 bases match TRBD1. The CDR3 has 17 residues. The germline gives CDR1 MRHNA, CDR2 SNTAGT. V was clipped by 2 bases and J by 0 bases; unmatched bases: 9. CDR3 residues: CASSDLRDRSPSYEQYV. DNA of the CDR3: TGTGCCAGCAGTGACCTCCGGGACAGGTCACCCTCCTACGAGCAGTACGTC.

The chain uses TRBV12-3 or TRBV12-4 and TRBJ1-2; a weak D match, TRBD1 (5 bases). This CDR3 has 11 amino acids. V was shortened by 3 bases and J by 7 bases, with 6 bases between the two germline ends. CDR3 nucleotide sequence: TGTGCCAGCAGTTTTGGGGGTGGCTACACCTTC. Translated, it gives CASSFGGGYTF.

The V call is TRBV24-1, the J call TRBJ2-1; D might be TRBD1 (6 bases). The ends were cut back, 10 bases at V and 4 bases at J, with 16 bases in the middle. The CDR3 has 14 amino acids. CDR1 KGHDR and CDR2 SFDVKD come from the germline V gene. CDR3 sequence reads: CATATGSLYNEQFF. In DNA, the CDR3 is TGTGCCACGGCCACAGGGTCGCTTTACAATGAGCAGTTCTTC.

The chain links TRBV6-5 to TRBJ2-5; 9 bases fit TRBD2. From germline, CDR1 is MNHEY and CDR2 SVGAGI. The CDR3 runs 14 residues. With 6 bases clipped from V and 4 bases from J, the junction kept 6 bases outside the gene matches. CDR3 sequence: CASRPGLASETQYF. CDR3 DNA sequence: TGTGCCAGCAGACCGGGACTAGCATCAGAGACCCAGTACTTC.

This clonotype was found a few times. The V call is TRBV14, the J call TRBJ1-6, with D unclear. V dropped 6 bases and J dropped 6 bases, with 24 bases sitting between them. CDR1 is SGHDN, CDR2 FVKESK, per germline. The CDR3 extends over 18 amino acids. CDR3 residues: CASSPGGGSEGRNSPLHF. The DNA for the CDR3 is TGTGCCAGCAGTCCGGGCGGTGGCAGCGAAGGTCGTAATTCACCCCTCCACTTT. Looking up the rest from reference TRBV14 and TRBJ1-6 gives the full variable domain: EAGVTQFPSHSVIEKGQTVTLRCDPISGHDNLYWYRRVMGKEIKFLLHFVKESKQDESGMPNNRFLAERTGGTYSTLKVQPAELEDSGVYFCASSPGGGSEGRNSPLHFGNGTRLTVT.

This clonotype was counted only a few times. The rearrangement links TRBV5-6 to TRBJ1-1; 7 bases align to TRBD1. V dropped 3 bases and J dropped 1; count of bases not matched to a gene: 3. There are 14 residues in the CDR3. CDR1 is SGHDT and CDR2 is YYEEEE in the germline V gene. The CDR3 bases are TGTGCCAGCAGCTGGGACAGCCCGAACACTGAAGCTTTCTTT. This encodes CASSWDSPNTEAFF. The full variable domain, completed using reference TRBV5-6 and TRBJ1-1, is DAGVTQSPTHLIKTRGQQVTLRCSPKSGHDTVSWYQQALGQGPQFIFQYYEEEERQRGNFPDRFSGHQFPNYSSELNVNALLLGDSALYLCASSWDSPNTEAFFGQGTRLTVV.